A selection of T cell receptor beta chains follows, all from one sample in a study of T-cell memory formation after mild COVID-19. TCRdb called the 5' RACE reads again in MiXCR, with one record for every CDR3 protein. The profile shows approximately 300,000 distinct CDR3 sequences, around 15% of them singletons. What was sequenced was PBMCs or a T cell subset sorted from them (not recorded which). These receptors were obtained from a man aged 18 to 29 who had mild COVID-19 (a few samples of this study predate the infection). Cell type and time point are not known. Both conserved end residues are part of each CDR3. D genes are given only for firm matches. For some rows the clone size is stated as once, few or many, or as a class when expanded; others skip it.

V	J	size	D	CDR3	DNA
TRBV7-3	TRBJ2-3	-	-	CASSAGVGTQYF	TGTGCCAGCAGCGCAGGGGTTGGTACGCAGTATTTT
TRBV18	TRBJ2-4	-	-	CASSPPDRFLLENIQYF	TGTGCCAGCTCACCCCCAGACAGGTTCCTTTTGGAAAACATTCAGTACTTC
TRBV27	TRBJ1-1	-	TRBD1	CASSLSTGGGTEAFF	TGTGCCAGCAGTTTATCGACAGGGGGTGGTACTGAAGCTTTCTTT
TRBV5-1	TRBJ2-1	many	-	CASSAAGTSYNEQFF	TGCGCCAGCAGCGCAGCCGGGACCTCCTACAATGAGCAGTTCTTC
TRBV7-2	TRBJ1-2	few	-	CASSLGKYRVRGYTF	TGTGCCAGCAGCTTGGGGAAGTACAGGGTTAGGGGCTACACCTTC
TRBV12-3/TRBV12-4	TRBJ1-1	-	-	CASSLSRGEAFF	TGTGCCAGCAGTTTAAGCAGGGGTGAAGCTTTCTTT
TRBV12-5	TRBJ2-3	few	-	CASGWTGADTQYF	TGTGCTAGTGGTTGGACCGGGGCAGATACGCAGTATTTT
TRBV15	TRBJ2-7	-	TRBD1	CATSGDRGYYEQYF	TGTGCCACCAGCGGGGACAGGGGATACTACGAGCAGTACTTC
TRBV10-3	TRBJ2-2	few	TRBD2	CATGGSPGELFF	TGTGCTACGGGAGGGTCCCCCGGGGAGCTGTTTTTT
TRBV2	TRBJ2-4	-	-	CAEGRLAKNIQYF	TGTGCTGAGGGGAGACTAGCCAAAAACATTCAGTACTTC
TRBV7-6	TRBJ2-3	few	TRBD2	CASSLEALGAGGQTDTQYF	TGTGCCAGCAGCTTAGAAGCCCTGGGAGCGGGGGGGCAAACAGATACGCAGTATTTT
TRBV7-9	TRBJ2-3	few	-	CASSLASQGKRTQYF	TGTGCCAGCAGCTTAGCTAGCCAGGGGAAACGTACGCAGTATTTT
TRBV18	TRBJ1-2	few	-	CASSPTGGELYGYTF	TGTGCCAGCTCACCAACGGGGGGCGAGCTCTATGGCTACACCTTC
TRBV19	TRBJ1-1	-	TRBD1	CASRDRGRVNTEAFF	TGTGCCAGTAGGGACAGGGGGCGGGTGAACACTGAAGCTTTCTTT
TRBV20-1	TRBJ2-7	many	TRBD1	CSAMGQSYEQYF	TGCAGTGCTATGGGACAGTCCTACGAGCAGTACTTC
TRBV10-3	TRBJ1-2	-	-	CAISGTLAPYGYTF	TGTGCCATCAGTGGTACCCTTGCCCCCTATGGCTACACCTTC
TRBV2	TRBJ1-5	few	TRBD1	CASSKPRGGGNQPQHF	TGTGCCAGCAGCAAACCCCGAGGGGGCGGCAATCAGCCCCAGCATTTT
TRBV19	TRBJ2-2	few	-	CASSIVAGAGELFF	TGTGCCAGTAGTATAGTAGCTGGGGCCGGGGAGCTGTTTTTT
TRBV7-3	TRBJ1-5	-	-	CASSLQQPQHF	TGTGCCAGCAGCTTACAGCAGCCCCAGCATTTT
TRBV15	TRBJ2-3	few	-	CATSREHKNTQYF	TGTGCCACCAGCAGAGAGCATAAGAATACGCAGTATTTT
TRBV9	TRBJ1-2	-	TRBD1	CASSPRRQGHGYTF	TGTGCCAGCAGCCCCAGGAGACAGGGGCATGGCTACACCTTC
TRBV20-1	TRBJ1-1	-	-	CSANRDLNTEAFF	TGCAGTGCAAACCGGGACTTGAACACTGAAGCTTTCTTT
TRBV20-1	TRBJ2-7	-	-	CSARRDRFHEQYF	TGCAGTGCTAGGAGAGACAGGTTCCACGAGCAGTACTTC
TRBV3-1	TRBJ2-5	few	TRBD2	CASSQTLSGGVYF	TGTGCCAGCAGCCAAACTCTTAGCGGGGGAGTGTACTTC
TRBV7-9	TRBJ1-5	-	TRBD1	CASSLKDRVQPQHF	TGTGCCAGCAGCTTAAAGGACAGGGTTCAGCCCCAGCATTTT
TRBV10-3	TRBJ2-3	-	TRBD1	CAIRAEGGPHTDTQYF	TGTGCCATCAGGGCTGAAGGGGGCCCCCACACAGATACGCAGTATTTT
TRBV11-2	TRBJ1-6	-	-	CASSHLGSSYNSPLHF	TGTGCCAGCAGCCACCTCGGGTCCAGTTATAATTCACCCCTCCACTTT
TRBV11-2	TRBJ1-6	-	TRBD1	CASSLGQGGPDNSPLHF	TGTGCCAGCAGCCTGGGACAGGGTGGGCCGGATAATTCACCCCTCCACTTT
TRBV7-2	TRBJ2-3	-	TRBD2	CASSQTRGGRTDTQYF	TGTGCCAGCAGCCAAACCCGGGGGGGCCGCACAGATACGCAGTATTTT
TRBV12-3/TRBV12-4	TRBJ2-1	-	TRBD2	CASSLVGGGAAEQFF	TGTGCCAGCAGTTTAGTGGGCGGGGGGGCCGCTGAGCAGTTCTTC
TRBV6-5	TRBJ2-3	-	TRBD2	CASSNRLAVDTQYF	TGTGCCAGCAGTAACCGACTAGCGGTGGATACGCAGTATTTT
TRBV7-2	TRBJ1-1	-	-	CASSFDSRTEAFF	TGTGCCAGCAGCTTTGACAGTCGCACTGAAGCTTTCTTT
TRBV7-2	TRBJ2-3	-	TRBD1	CASSLVGRQGLDTQYF	TGTGCCAGCAGCTTAGTGGGGAGACAGGGATTAGATACGCAGTATTTT
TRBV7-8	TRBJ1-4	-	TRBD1	CASSHNPGQGGEKLFF	TGTGCCAGCAGCCACAATCCGGGACAGGGTGGCGAAAAACTGTTTTTT
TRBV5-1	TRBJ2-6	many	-	CASSFSVSGANVLTF	TGCGCCAGCAGCTTTTCTGTCTCTGGGGCCAACGTCCTGACTTTC
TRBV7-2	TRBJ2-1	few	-	CASLITPRDEQFF	TGTGCCAGCTTAATAACCCCTCGGGATGAGCAGTTCTTC
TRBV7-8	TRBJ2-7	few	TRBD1	CASSLTTSGGQGDYEQYF	TGTGCCAGCAGCTTAACCACCTCGGGGGGACAGGGGGACTACGAGCAGTACTTC
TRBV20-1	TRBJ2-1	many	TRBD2	CSARDLGGVYNEQFF	TGCAGTGCTAGAGATTTGGGGGGGGTCTACAATGAGCAGTTCTTC
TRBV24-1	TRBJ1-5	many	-	CATSDSGRRAIDQPQHF	TGTGCCACCAGTGATTCAGGACGGAGGGCTATCGATCAGCCCCAGCATTTT
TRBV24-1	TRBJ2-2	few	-	CATSDFPAGGTGELFF	TGTGCCACCAGTGACTTTCCAGCGGGCGGGACCGGGGAGCTGTTTTTT
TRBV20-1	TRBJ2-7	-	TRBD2	CSAPTSGGFYEQYF	TGCAGTGCTCCGACTAGCGGGGGGTTCTACGAGCAGTACTTC
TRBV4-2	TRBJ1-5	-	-	CASSPSDSYQPQHF	TGTGCCAGCAGCCCCTCCGACAGTTATCAGCCCCAGCATTTT
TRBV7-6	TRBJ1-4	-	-	CASSGEGTGPGGKLFF	TGTGCCAGCAGCGGGGAGGGTACAGGCCCCGGCGGAAAACTGTTTTTT
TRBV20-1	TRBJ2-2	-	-	CSAPEGTGELFF	TGCAGTGCTCCGGAGGGGACCGGGGAGCTGTTTTTT
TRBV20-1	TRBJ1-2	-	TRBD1	CSARQGGGYTF	TGCAGTGCTCGACAGGGCGGCGGCTACACCTTC
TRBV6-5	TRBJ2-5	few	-	CASSYRYQETQYF	TGTGCCAGCAGTTACCGATACCAAGAGACCCAGTACTTC
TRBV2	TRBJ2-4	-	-	CASSESSLAKNIQYF	TGTGCCAGCAGTGAATCCTCCTTAGCCAAAAACATTCAGTACTTC
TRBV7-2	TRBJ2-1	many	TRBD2	CASSPRGSSYNEQFF	TGTGCCAGCAGCCCGCGGGGGAGCTCCTACAATGAGCAGTTCTTC
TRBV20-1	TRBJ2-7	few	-	CSARATGSGYEQYF	TGCAGTGCTAGAGCGACAGGTTCGGGGTACGAGCAGTACTTC
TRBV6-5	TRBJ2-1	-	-	CASSYSGQGRGSYNEQFF	TGTGCCAGCAGTTACTCTGGGCAGGGCCGCGGGTCCTACAATGAGCAGTTCTTC
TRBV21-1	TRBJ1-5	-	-	CASSNTRFGQSWTGQPQHF	TGTGCCAGCAGCAATACCCGATTTGGACAGTCGTGGACAGGTCAGCCCCAGCATTTT
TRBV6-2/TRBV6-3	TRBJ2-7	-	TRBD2	CASSGGAYEQYF	TGTGCCAGCAGCGGGGGGGCCTACGAGCAGTACTTC
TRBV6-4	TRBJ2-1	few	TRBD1	CASSDGVQGAGNEQFF	TGTGCCAGCAGTGACGGGGTCCAGGGGGCAGGCAATGAGCAGTTCTTC
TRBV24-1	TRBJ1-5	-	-	CATSDRATARPQHF	TGTGCCACCAGTGATAGAGCCACGGCGCGGCCCCAGCATTTT
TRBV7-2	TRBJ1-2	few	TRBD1	CASSLNWGQGYDGYTF	TGTGCCAGCAGCTTAAATTGGGGACAGGGCTACGATGGCTACACCTTC
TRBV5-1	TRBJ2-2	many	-	CASSPPGTLNTGELFF	TGCGCCAGCAGCCCACCCGGGACACTGAACACCGGGGAGCTGTTTTTT
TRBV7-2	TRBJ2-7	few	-	CASSLMTDYEQYF	TGTGCCAGCAGCTTAATGACAGATTACGAGCAGTACTTC
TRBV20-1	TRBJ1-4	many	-	CSAIFTQEKLFF	TGCAGTGCTATCTTTACCCAGGAAAAACTGTTTTTT
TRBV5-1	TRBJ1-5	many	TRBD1	CASSHGTGGDQPQHF	TGCGCCAGCAGCCACGGGACAGGGGGCGATCAGCCCCAGCATTTT